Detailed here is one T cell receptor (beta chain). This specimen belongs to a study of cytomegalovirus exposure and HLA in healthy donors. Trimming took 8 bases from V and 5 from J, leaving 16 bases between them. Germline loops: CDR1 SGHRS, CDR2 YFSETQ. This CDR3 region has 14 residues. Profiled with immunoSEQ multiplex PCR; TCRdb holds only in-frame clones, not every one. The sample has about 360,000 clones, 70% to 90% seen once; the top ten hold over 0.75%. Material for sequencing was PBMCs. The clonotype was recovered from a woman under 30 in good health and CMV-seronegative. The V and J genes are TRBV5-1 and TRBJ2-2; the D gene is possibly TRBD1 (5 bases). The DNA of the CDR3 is TGCGCCAGTGACAGTGGGGCCCGAACCGGGGAGCTGTTTTTT. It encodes CASDSGARTGELFF.